This entry concerns a single T cell receptor (beta chain). This clone's antigen is unknown. It has no much larger one-base neighbor in the sample; base qualities were not kept. Each collaborating institution followed its own protocols to collect whole blood in K2EDTA tubes. Collaborator samples were shipped for TCRbeta analysis as frozen whole blood, isolated PBMCs, or DNA extracted from either sample type. TCRbeta CDR3 regions were amplified from genomic DNA by means of the immunoSEQ Assay, a bias-controlled multiplex PCR. Processing in the source paper ran as follows. Nucleated cell counts per sample were estimated from amplification of reference gene primers within the assay. To quantify the absolute abundance of each unique TCRbeta CDR3 rearrangement, sequence reads were collapsed and filtered. Productive Simpson clonality was computed per sample as the square root of Simpson's diversity index over productive rearrangements. What TCRdb holds here is the immuneACCESS table cut down to in-frame rearrangements. Part of the clones is not present; checked against another copy, under half of the missing clones reflect an unresolved V gene, and the others are unexplained. That table is the source of V, J and clone size, and D and trimming were worked out from the DNA. For this sample the table gives over 100,000 clones, of which 84% were detected only once. The top ten constitute roughly 4.1% of the sample.

The source of the sample is a study of blood T cell repertoires in COVID-19 (dated by TCRdb to the early 2020s). The study in broad terms: Samples from collaborators originated in the United States, Italy and Spain and spanned both the acute and convalescent phases of COVID-19. Where available, HLA class I and class II types were obtained from metadata supplied by the sample provider rather than from assay-based typing. Nearly every sample came with metadata listing a de-identified subject ID, COVID-19 status, age in years and sex. The dataset comprised deeply sampled blood TCRbeta repertoires from subjects exposed to, actively infected with, or recovered from COVID-19. The repertoires were made available in a free public database intended to serve as a resource for research on the immune response to SARS-CoV-2. The material from the prospective study consisted of cDNA or gDNA derived from T cells, B-cell-depleted T cells, or PBMCs. The samples were drawn from the first 160 participants of the ongoing ImmuneRACE study and from 1,254 subjects provided by 6 global collaborators.

The CDR3 spans 14 residues, from the cysteine through the phenylalanine. The read is trimmed to its CDR3 DNA, 42 bases read in frame from base 1. Deletion took 1 base off V and 1 base off J, with a span of 8 bases between the germline ends. CDR1 and CDR2 are drawn from the germline V gene: SGHAT, FQNNGV. Here is what the overall study found, with its caveats: The quantity of clinical and demographic metadata differed by source and by participant and was supplied without curation.

The chain is encoded by TRBV11-2 joined to TRBJ2-7, with a tentative D gene TRBD2 over 5 matching bases. Sample: peripheral blood. This sequence was found in a human donor in a cohort sampled during active COVID-19. The DNA sequence is TGTGCCAGCAGCTTAGGGGGAGCGTCCTACGAGCAGTACTTC. It encodes CASSLGGASYEQYF.